What follows describes a single TCR beta chain. The repertoire was sequenced with immunoSEQ multiplex PCR; TCRdb's copy has only in-frame clones and lacks some. Of under 75,000 clones listed, around 86% are singletons. V was pared by 6 bases and J by 1 base, with 8 bases of the junction left unmatched. CDR3 length: 15 residues. Germline-derived CDR1 and CDR2 are SNHLY and FYNNEI. The data derive from a study of blood T cell repertoires in COVID-19. This TCR was recovered from a man in his thirties or forties with acute or convalescent COVID-19. V gene TRBV2 combines with J gene TRBJ1-1, with TRBD1 matching 7 bases. The sample taken for sequencing was peripheral blood. The CDR3 bases are TGTGCCAGCAGCCCTACCTGGACAGGGAACACTGAAGCTTTCTTT. It encodes CASSPTWTGNTEAFF.